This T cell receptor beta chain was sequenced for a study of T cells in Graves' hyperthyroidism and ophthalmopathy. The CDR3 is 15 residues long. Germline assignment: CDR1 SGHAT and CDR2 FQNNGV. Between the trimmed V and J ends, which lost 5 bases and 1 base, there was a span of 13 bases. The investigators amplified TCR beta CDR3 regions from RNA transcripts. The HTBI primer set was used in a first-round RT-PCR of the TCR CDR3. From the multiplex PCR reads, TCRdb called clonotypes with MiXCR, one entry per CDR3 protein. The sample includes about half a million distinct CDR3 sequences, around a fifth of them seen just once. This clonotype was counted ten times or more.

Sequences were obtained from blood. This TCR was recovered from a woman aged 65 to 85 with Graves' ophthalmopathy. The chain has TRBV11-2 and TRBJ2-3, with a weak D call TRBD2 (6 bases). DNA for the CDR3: TGTGCCAGCAGCCAGCTAGCGATCCGCACAGATACGCAGTATTTT. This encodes CASSQLAIRTDTQYF.